Shown below are 20 T cell receptor beta chains from a single sample sequenced in a study of monozygotic twins with inflammatory bowel disease. TCRdb reprocessed the 5' RACE reads and keeps a single row for each CDR3 protein, giving no DNA. The specimen's table records more than 85,000 distinct CDR3 sequences. The sample comprised blood. The receptor set was obtained from a human donor with ulcerative colitis or Crohn's disease, or a healthy co-twin of an affected twin (not recorded which).

The V gene is TRBV5-5, the J gene TRBJ1-6; the TCRdb call, TRBD1, lacks DNA for checking. This CDR3 region has 15 residues. Germline CDR1 reads SGHKS; CDR2 reads YYEKEE (reference sequence). The CDR3 is CASSSGSGHNSPLHF. The variable domain in full, completed from reference TRBV5-5 and TRBJ1-6, reads DAGVTQSPTHLIKTRGQQVTLRCSPISGHKSVSWYQQVLGQGPQFIFQYYEKEERGRGNFPDRFSARQFPNYSSELNVNALLLGDSALYLCASSSGSGHNSPLHFGNGTRLTVT.

The V call is TRBV7-2, the J call TRBJ1-1. The CDR3 totals 15 residues. Germline assignment: CDR1 SGHTA and CDR2 FQGNSA. The CDR3 loop is CASSFSYRGNTEAFF.

The CDR3 is CASSLGGLADAYNEQFF. V gene TRBV5-5 combines with J gene TRBJ2-1; the TCRdb D gene call, TRBD2, has no DNA to confirm it. Germline loops: CDR1 SGHKS, CDR2 YYEKEE (reference sequence). This CDR3 is built from 17 residues.

The chain employs TRBV4-2 and TRBJ1-4. The length of the CDR3 is 16 residues. Germline CDR1 reads LGHNA; CDR2 reads YNFKEQ. CDR3 in amino acids: CASSQETSGGEEKLFF.

J is TRBJ2-2 and V is TRBV4-3; TCRdb names TRBD1, which stays unverified in the absence of DNA. Germline V CDR1 and CDR2: LGHNA, YSLEER. The CDR3 covers 15 residues. CDR3 residues: CASSPDRLNTGELFF.

V is TRBV9 and J is TRBJ1-2; without DNA, the TCRdb call of TRBD1 cannot be checked. CDR1 is SGDLS and CDR2 is YYNGEE in the germline V gene. The CDR3 has 16 amino acids. The CDR3 sequence is CASSVDFGGAQYGYTF.

V gene TRBV5-1 combines with J gene TRBJ2-1; TCRdb returns TRBD1, unconfirmable since there is no DNA. The germline CDR1 and CDR2 sequences are SGHRS and YFSETQ. The CDR3 consists of 15 residues. CDR3 sequence: CASSLALQAPNEQFF.

The V gene is TRBV5-1, the J gene TRBJ2-5. CDR3 length: 14 residues. Germline CDR1 is SGHRS and CDR2 is YFSETQ. This chain's CDR3 is CASSWRQFQETQYF.

The rearrangement uses TRBV4-2 and TRBJ2-7; as DNA is missing, the TRBD1 call by TCRdb cannot be tested. Germline V gene data show CDR1 as LGHNA and CDR2 as YNFKEQ. This CDR3 region has 14 residues. The CDR3 loop reads CASSQPGQYHEQYF.

V gene TRBV6-5 combines with J gene TRBJ1-6. Germline CDR1 is MNHEY and CDR2 is SVGAGI. The CDR3 totals 16 residues. The CDR3 reads CASSHRRAHYNSPLHF.

The CDR3 loop reads CASSLASGRRGTGELFF. This chain connects TRBV13 to TRBJ2-2; no DNA is available, so the TRBD2 call from TCRdb remains unchecked. In germline, CDR1 is PRHDT, CDR2 FYEKMQ (reference sequence). This CDR3 has 17 residues. The full variable domain, completed using reference TRBV13 and TRBJ2-2, is AAGVIQSPRHLIKEKRETATLKCYPIPRHDTVYWYQQGPGQDPQFLISFYEKMQSDKGSIPDRFSAQQFSDYHSELNMSSLELGDSALYFCASSLASGRRGTGELFFGEGSRLTVL.

The V and J genes are TRBV9 and TRBJ1-3; lacking DNA, the TRBD1 call made by TCRdb goes unchecked. The CDR3 length is 17 residues. Per the germline V gene, CDR1 is SGDLS and CDR2 is YYNGEE. CDR3 sequence: CASSLPRWGPSGNTIYF.

The CDR3 sequence is CASSLGESTDTQYF. V and J are TRBV4-2 and TRBJ2-3; TCRdb names TRBD2, which stays unverified in the absence of DNA. The CDR3 runs to 14 residues. Germline-derived CDR1 and CDR2 are LGHNA and YNFKEQ.

The chain has TRBV12-3 or TRBV12-4 and TRBJ1-2; the TCRdb call, TRBD1, lacks DNA for checking. CDR3 size: 14 residues. The CDR3 region is CASSLEGGRNGYTF.

V and J are TRBV15 and TRBJ2-7. In germline, CDR1 is LNHNV, CDR2 YYDKDF (reference sequence). The CDR3 loop spans 13 amino acids. CDR3 residues: CATSRDGSYEQYF.

The gene calls are TRBV7-9 and TRBJ2-7; the TCRdb D gene call, TRBD2, has no DNA to confirm it. The CDR3 runs to 15 residues. Germline-derived CDR1 and CDR2 are SEHNR and FQNEAQ (reference sequence). CDR3 in amino acids: CASSPGGGFPYEQYF.

CDR3 in amino acids: CASSLDTRTQYF. The genes are TRBV11-2 and TRBJ2-5. Germline lookup yields CDR1 SGHAT and CDR2 FQNNGV. This CDR3 region has 12 residues.

The J gene is TRBJ2-6, the V gene TRBV28; TCRdb's assignment of TRBD1 cannot be checked, as there is no DNA. This CDR3 has 17 residues. Germline V lookup: CDR1 MDHEN, CDR2 SYDVKM. CDR3 loop: CATLPGGSPFGANVLTF.

The genes are TRBV12-3 or TRBV12-4 and TRBJ2-2; TCRdb's assignment of TRBD1 cannot be checked, as there is no DNA. The CDR3 is 16 residues long. The CDR3 reads CASSLTPAKNTGELFF.

The rearrangement uses TRBV10-3 and TRBJ2-7; the TCRdb D gene call, TRBD1, has no DNA to confirm it. CDR3 length equals 14 residues. CDR1 is ENHRY, CDR2 SYGVKD, per germline. This CDR3 reads CAIRPGTGISEQYF.